This T cell receptor (beta chain) was captured by sequencing in a study of glioma-infiltrating T cells. Study-level background: Glioma patients had dexamethasone for six or fewer days before surgery. Blood libraries targeted roughly 4.5- to 11-fold coverage of 900,000 to 1,000,000 T cells. Whole-study results and caveats: Gliomas, especially low-grade, showed above-expected tissue-blood divergence; non-neoplastic patients showed below. Patients with low tissue-blood divergence carried a signature set of shared blood CDR3 motifs.

In germline, CDR1 is MNHNS, CDR2 SASEGT. The CDR3 loop spans 13 amino acids. V gave up 8 bases and J gave up 5 bases, with 15 bases separating them. Amplification of TCR alpha and beta CDR3 regions from RNA used iRepertoire nested multiplex PCR. TCRdb processed the multiplex PCR reads anew with MiXCR; each CDR3 protein has one entry. The data contain around 390,000 distinct CDR3 sequences, 41% of them seen just once; the ten biggest clones take up around 12%. A note on this clonotype: What it binds is unknown.

The V and J genes are TRBV6-1 and TRBJ1-1; D ambiguous. This clonotype was sampled from a human donor with low-grade glioma or glioblastoma, undergoing nonglioma brain surgery, or in good health (not recorded which). The material sequenced was glioma tissue, nonneoplastic brain tissue, or PBMCs (not recorded which). The CDR3 sequence is CASQRLRDTEAFF. As DNA, the CDR3 is TGTGCCAGCCAGAGACTCCGGGATACTGAAGCTTTCTTT.